This TCR beta chain was recorded in a study of identical twins. Findings and limits, study-wide: Analyses based on zero insertions could be partly confounded by invariant MAIT and iNKT cells.

The germline V gene has CDR1 SEHNR and CDR2 FQNEAQ (reference sequence). Trimming pared 3 bases from V and 3 bases from J, leaving 10 bases between. The CDR3 length is 14 residues. About this clonotype: The antigen is unknown.

TCRdb processed the 5' RACE reads anew with MiXCR; each CDR3 protein has one entry. The repertoire holds more than 650,000 distinct CDR3 sequences, with 6.1% as singletons. The receptor was isolated from a man between 18 and 29 years old in good health. The sample comprised naive T cells sorted from blood. The J gene is TRBJ2-3, the V gene TRBV7-9, with unresolved D. The CDR3 reads CASSFDGPTDTQYF. The CDR3 nucleotides are TGTGCCAGCAGCTTCGACGGACCAACAGATACGCAGTATTTT.